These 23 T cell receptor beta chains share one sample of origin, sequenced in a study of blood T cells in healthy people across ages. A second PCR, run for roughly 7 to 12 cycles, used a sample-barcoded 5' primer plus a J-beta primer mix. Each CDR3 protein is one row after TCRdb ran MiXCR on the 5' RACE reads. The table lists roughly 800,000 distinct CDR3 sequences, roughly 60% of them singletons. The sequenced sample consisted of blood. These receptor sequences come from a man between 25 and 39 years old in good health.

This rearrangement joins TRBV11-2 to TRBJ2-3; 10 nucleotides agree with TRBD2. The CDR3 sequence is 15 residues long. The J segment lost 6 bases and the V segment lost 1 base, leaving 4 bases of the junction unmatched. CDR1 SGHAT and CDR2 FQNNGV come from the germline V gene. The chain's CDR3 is CASSLVSGRGDTQYF. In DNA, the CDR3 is TGTGCCAGCAGCTTAGTCAGCGGGAGGGGTGATACGCAGTATTTT.

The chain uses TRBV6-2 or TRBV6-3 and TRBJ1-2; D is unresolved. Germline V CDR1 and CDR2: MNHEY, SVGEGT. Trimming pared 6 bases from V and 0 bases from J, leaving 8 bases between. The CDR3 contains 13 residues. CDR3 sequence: CASRTGANYGYTF. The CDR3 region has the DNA TGTGCCAGCAGGACCGGGGCTAACTATGGCTACACCTTC.

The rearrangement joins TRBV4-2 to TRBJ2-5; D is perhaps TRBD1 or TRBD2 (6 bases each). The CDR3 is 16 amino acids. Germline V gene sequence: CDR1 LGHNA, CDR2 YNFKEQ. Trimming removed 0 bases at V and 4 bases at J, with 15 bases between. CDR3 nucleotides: TGTGCCAGCAGCCAAGAGGGGGGCGGGATCTCAGAGACCCAGTACTTC. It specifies CASSQEGGGISETQYF.

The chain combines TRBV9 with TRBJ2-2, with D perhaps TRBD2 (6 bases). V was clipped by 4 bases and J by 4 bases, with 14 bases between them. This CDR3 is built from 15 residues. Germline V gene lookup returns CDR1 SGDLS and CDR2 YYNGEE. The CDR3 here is CASSPIDGGTGELFF. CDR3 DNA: TGTGCCAGCAGCCCCATTGACGGGGGCACCGGGGAGCTGTTTTTT.

The CDR3: CASSLEAVTDTQYF. Here the CDR3 DNA reads TGTGCCAGCAGCTTGGAAGCGGTCACAGATACGCAGTATTTT. The chain couples TRBV13 to TRBJ2-3; D might be TRBD2 (5 bases). Germline V gene sequence: CDR1 PRHDT, CDR2 FYEKMQ (reference sequence). The V end lost 3 bases, the J end lost 2 bases, and 9 bases lay between the germline ends. CDR3 length equals 14 residues.

Here the CDR3 DNA reads TGCAGCGCCACGGCAGGGGCCTCCTCCTACAATGAGCAGTTCTTC. Its protein product is CSATAGASSYNEQFF. The rearrangement links TRBV29-1 to TRBJ2-1; possible D gene TRBD1, 6 bases. CDR1 SQVTM and CDR2 ANQGSEA come from the germline V gene. Trimming shortened V by 7 bases and J by 0 bases, and 16 bases separated the two germline ends. This CDR3 is 15 amino acids long.

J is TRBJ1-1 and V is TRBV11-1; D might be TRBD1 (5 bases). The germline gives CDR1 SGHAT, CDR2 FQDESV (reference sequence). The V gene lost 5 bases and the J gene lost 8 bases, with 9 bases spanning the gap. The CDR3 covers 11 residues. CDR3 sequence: CASSVPGEAFF. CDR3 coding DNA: TGTGCCAGCAGCGTACCAGGGGAAGCTTTCTTT.

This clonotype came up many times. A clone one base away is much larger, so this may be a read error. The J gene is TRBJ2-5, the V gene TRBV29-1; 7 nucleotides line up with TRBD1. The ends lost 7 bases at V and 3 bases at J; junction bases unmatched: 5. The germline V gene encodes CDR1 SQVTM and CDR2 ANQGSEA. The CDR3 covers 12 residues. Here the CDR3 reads CSGDGTEETQYF. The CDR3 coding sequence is TGCAGCGGGGACGGGACAGAAGAGACCCAGTACTTC.

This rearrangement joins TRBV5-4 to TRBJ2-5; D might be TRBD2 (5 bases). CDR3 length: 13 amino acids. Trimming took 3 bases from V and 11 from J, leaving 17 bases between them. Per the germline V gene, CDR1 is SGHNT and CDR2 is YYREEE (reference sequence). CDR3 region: CASSYDGNNEQYF. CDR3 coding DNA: TGTGCCAGCAGCTACGACGGGAACAATGAGCAGTACTTC.

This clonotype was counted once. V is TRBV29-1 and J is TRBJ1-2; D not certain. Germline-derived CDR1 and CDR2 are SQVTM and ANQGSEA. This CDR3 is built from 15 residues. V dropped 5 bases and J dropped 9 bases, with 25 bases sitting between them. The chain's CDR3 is CSVLLIFGRVDSYTF. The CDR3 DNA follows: TGCAGCGTTCTCCTCATCTTCGGACGGGTAGATAGCTACACCTTC.

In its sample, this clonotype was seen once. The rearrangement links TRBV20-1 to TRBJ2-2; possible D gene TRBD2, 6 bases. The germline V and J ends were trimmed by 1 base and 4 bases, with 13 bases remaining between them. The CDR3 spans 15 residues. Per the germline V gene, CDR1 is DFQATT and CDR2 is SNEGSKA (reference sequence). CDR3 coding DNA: TGCAGTGCTAGAGGCCAACTAGCCCGCACCGGGGAGCTGTTTTTT. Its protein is CSARGQLARTGELFF.

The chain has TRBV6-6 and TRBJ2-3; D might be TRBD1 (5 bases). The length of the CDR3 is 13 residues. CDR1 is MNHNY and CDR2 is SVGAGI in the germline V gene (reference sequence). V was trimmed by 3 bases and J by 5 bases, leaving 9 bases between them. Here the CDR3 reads CASSYGAGDTQYF. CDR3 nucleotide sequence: TGTGCCAGCAGTTATGGGGCTGGAGATACGCAGTATTTT.

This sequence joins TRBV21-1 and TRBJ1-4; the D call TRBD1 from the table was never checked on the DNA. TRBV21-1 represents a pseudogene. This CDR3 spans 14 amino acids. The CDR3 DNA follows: TGTGCCAGCACTTCGACAGGCTTGGAGGAAAAACTGTTTTTT. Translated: CASTSTGLEEKLFF.

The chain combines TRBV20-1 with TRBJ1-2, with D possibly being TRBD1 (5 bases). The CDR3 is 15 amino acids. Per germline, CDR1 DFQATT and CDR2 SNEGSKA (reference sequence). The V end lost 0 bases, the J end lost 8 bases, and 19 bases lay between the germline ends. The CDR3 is CSARDPGAGLQGYTF. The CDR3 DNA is TGCAGTGCTAGAGATCCCGGGGCAGGACTGCAGGGCTACACCTTC.

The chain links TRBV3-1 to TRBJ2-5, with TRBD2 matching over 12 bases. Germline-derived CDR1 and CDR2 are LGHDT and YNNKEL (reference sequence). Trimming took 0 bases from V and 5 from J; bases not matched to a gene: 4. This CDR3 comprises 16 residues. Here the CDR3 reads CASSQDRLAGVETQYF. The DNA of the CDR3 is TGTGCCAGCAGCCAAGACCGACTAGCGGGGGTGGAGACCCAGTACTTC.

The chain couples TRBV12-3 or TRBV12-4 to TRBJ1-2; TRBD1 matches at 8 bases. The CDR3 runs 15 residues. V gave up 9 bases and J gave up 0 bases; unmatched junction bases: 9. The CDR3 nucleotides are TGTGCCAGTGACGGACGGGACAGGACTAACTATGGCTACACCTTC. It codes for CASDGRDRTNYGYTF.

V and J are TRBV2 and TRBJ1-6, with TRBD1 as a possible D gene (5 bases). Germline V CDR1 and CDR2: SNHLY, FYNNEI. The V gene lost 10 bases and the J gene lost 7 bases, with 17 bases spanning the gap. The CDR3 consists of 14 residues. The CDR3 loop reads CATSPGTANSPLHF. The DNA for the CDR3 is TGTGCCACCTCACCCGGGACGGCAAATTCACCCCTCCACTTT. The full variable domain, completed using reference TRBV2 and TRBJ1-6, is EPEVTQTPSHQVTQMGQEVILRCVPISNHLYFYWYRQILGQKVEFLVSFYNNEISEKSEIFDDQFSVERPDGSNFTLKIRSTKLEDSAMYFCATSPGTANSPLHFGNGTRLTVT.

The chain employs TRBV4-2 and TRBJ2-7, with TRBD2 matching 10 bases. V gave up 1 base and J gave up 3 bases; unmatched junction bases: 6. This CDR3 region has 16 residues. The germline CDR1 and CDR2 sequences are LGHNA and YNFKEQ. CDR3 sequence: CASSQGSASGGYEQYF. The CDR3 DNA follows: TGTGCCAGCAGCCAAGGATCAGCTAGCGGGGGCTACGAGCAGTACTTC.

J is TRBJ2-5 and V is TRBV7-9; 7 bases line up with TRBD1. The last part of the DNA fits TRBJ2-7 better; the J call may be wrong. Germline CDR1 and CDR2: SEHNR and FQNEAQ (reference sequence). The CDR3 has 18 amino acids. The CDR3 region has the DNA TGTGCCAGCAGCTTAGCGGTCACAGGGGCCCGGAGTTCCTACGAGCAGTACTTC. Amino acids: CASSLAVTGARSSYEQYF.

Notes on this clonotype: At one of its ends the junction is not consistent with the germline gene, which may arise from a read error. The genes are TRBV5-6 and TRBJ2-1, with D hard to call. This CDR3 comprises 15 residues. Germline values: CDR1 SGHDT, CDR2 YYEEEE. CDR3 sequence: CAGSFVPLGSNEQFF. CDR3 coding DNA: TGTGCCGGCAGCTTCGTACCCCTGGGGTCCAATGAGCAGTTCTTC.

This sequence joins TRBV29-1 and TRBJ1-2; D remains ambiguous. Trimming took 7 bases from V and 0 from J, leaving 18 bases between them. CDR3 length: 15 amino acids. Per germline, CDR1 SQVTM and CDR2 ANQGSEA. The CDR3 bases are TGCAGCGCGTGGGTTTATAGATCCGCTAACTATGGCTACACCTTC. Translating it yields CSAWVYRSANYGYTF.

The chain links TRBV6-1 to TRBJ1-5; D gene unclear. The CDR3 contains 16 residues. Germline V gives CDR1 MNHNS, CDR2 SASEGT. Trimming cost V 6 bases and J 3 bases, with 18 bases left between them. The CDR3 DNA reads TGTGCCAGCAGAGGTGTGAGAGGCCAGGTCAATCAGCCCCAGCATTTT. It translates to CASRGVRGQVNQPQHF.

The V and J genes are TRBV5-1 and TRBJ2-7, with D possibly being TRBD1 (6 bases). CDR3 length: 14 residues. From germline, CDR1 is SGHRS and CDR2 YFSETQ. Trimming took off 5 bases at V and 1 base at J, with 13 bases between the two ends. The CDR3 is CASRGTHESYEQYF. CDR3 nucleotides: TGCGCCAGCAGAGGGACACATGAATCCTACGAGCAGTACTTC.